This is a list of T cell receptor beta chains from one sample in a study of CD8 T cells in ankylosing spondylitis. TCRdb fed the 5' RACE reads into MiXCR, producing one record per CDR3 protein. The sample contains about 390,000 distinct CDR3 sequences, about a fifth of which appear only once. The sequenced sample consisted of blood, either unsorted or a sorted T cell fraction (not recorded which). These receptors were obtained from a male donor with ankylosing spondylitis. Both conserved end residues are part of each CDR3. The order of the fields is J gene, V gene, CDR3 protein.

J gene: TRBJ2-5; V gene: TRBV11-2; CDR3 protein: CASSRGWQETQYF
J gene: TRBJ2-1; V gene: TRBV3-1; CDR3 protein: CASSPMEDTPEQFF
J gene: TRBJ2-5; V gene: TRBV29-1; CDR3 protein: CSVETSGNQETQYF
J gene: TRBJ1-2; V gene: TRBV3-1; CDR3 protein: CASSNRQGSNYGYTF
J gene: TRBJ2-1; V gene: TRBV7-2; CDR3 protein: CASSEYAEQFF
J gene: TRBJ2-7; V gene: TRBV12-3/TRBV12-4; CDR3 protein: CASSPGTTSYEQYF
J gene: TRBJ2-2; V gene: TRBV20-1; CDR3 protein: CSASRLAGDVHTGELFF
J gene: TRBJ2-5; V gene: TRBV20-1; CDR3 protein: CSARKSGIAETQYF
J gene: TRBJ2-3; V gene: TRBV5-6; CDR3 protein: CASSQTSGRAADTQYF
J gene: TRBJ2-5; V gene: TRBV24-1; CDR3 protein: CATSDETGSETQYF
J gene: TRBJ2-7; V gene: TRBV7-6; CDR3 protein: CASSLGPGRAYEQYF
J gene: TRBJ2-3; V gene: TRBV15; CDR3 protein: CATSRARLAGSTDTQYF
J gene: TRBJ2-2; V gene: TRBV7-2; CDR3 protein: CASSWQGANTGELFF
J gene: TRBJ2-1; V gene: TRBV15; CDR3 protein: CATSRDLGLYNEQFF
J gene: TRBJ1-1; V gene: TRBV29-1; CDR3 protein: CSVRPTGGNTEAFF
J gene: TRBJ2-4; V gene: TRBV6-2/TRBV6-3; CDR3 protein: CASSYDRALNIQYF
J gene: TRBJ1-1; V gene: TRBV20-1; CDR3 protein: CSARDPLAKNTEAFF
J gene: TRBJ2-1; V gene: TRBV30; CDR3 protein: CAWSVSVGEQFF
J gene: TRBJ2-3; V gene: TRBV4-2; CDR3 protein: CASSQDSLAGVLSTDTQYF
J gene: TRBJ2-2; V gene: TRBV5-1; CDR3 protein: CANRPTPNTGELFF
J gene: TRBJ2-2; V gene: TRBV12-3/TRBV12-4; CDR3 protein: CASSLHQNTGELFF
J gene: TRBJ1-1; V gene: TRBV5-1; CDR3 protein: CASSAGPSNTEAFF
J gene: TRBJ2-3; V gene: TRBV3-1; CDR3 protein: CASSQMGLTTDTQYF
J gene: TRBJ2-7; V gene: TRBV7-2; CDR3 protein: CASSQGTIPYEQYF
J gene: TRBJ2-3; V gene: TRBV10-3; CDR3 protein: CAIMSSDSSSTDTQYF
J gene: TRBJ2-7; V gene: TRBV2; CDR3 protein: CAAADSLFYEQYF
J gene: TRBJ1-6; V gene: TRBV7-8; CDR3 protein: CASSRRQGIDSPLHF